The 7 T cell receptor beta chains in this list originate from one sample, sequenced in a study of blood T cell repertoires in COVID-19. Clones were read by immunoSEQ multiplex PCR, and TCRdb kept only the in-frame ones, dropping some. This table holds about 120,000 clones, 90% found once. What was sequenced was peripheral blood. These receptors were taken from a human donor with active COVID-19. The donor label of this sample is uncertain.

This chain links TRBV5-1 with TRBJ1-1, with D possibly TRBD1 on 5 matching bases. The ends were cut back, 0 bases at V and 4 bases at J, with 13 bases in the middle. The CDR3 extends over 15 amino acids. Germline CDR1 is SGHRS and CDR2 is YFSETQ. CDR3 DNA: TGCGCCAGCAGCTTGGGCTCAGGGCAGGCCACTGAAGCTTTCTTT. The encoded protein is CASSLGSGQATEAFF.

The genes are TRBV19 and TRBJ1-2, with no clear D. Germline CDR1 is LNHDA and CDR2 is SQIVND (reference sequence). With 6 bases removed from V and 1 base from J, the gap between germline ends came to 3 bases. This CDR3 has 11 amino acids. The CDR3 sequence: CASSGNYGYTF. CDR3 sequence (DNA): TGTGCCAGTAGCGGTAACTATGGCTACACCTTC.

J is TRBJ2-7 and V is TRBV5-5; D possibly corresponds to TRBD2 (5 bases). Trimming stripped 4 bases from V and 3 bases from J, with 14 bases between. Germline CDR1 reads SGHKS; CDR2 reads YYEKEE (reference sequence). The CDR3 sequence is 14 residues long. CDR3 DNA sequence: TGTGCCAGCAGCCTAGTGGGCGACTACTACGAGCAGTACTTC. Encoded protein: CASSLVGDYYEQYF.

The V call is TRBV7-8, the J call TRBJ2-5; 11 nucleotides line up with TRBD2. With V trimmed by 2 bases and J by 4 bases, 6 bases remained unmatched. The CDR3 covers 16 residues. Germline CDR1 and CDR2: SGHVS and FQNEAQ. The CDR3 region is CASSLFSGGAGETQYF. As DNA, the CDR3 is TGTGCCAGCAGCTTATTTAGCGGGGGGGCAGGAGAGACCCAGTACTTC.

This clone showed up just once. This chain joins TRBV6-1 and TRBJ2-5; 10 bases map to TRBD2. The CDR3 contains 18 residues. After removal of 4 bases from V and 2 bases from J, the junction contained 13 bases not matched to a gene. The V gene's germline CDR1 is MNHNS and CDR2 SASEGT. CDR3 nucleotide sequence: TGTGCCAGCAGTGCCCTAGTGAGCGGGGGGGTAGGGCAAGAGACCCAGTACTTC. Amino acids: CASSALVSGGVGQETQYF.

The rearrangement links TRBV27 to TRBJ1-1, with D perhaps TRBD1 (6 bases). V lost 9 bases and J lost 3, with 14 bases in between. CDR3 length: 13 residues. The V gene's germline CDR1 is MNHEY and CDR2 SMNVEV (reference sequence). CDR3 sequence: CASSINRDTEAFF. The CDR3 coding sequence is TGTGCCAGTTCAATCAACAGGGACACTGAAGCTTTCTTT.

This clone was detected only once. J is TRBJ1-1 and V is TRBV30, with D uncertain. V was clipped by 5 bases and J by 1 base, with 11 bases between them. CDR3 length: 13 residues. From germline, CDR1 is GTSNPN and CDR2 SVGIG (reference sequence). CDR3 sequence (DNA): TGTGCCTGGTCTCCGGGAACGAACACTGAAGCTTTCTTT. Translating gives CAWSPGTNTEAFF.